This T cell receptor beta chain derives from a study of metastatic and nonmetastatic thyroid tumors. Study details: Repertoires from blood and tumor or nodule tissue of malignant and benign thyroid patients were compared.

In this sample, this clone turned up a few times. Antigen specificity is unknown. MiXCR was used by TCRdb to re-call the PCR reads. The top ten clones hold 21% of a sample with 15,000 to 20,000 clones, under 25% of them seen once. Ahead of thyroid surgery, no patient had received treatment of any kind. Trimming took off 5 bases at V and 7 bases at J, with 14 bases between the two ends. The CDR3 is 13 residues long. Germline V lookup: CDR1 SGHNT, CDR2 YENEEA. Overall study findings and caveats: Patients with malignant thyroid tumors reportedly had significantly higher TCR beta diversity than those with benign nodules, in blood and tumor.

This clonotype originated in a female donor with papillary thyroid cancer or a benign thyroid nodule (not recorded which). Some clones in this sample may be carry-over from other donors' samples. This chain joins TRBV11-3 and TRBJ1-2; no firm D call. Sequenced input: adjacent normal tissue. The CDR3 sequence is CASSPAPGAGYTF. In DNA form, the CDR3 reads TGTGCCAGCAGCCCAGCTCCTGGAGCTGGCTACACCTTC.